The T cell receptor beta chain described here comes from a study of T cells after somatic rescue of genetic block. The CDR3 length is 15 residues. V lost 3 bases and J lost 0; bases outside the gene matches: 4. Germline CDR1 MNHNS, CDR2 SASEGT. The method was immunoSEQ multiplex PCR; TCRdb's version includes in-frame clones alone and lacks a portion of them. The data show roughly 71,000 clones, approximately 90% seen once. This chain uses TRBV6-1 with TRBJ2-7, with TRBD1 matching over 8 bases. This clonotype was sampled from a man aged 30-40 years. The sequencing sample was made of peripheral blood mononuclear cells (PBMCs). The CDR3 sequence: CASSDRTGSSYEQYF. CDR3 nucleotides: TGTGCCAGCAGTGATCGGACAGGGAGCTCCTACGAGCAGTACTTC.